This TCR beta chain was sequenced for a study of spatial heterogeneity in lung cancer. Study details: Beta-chain sequences were consistently detected more often than alpha-chain sequences.

TCRdb called the 5' RACE reads again in MiXCR, with one record for every CDR3 protein. The sample carries 20,000 to 30,000 distinct CDR3 sequences, around 5% recorded once. V lost 8 bases to trimming and J lost 1 base, with 14 bases between them. This CDR3 spans 14 amino acids. Germline-derived CDR1 and CDR2 are SGHAT and FQNNGV. Ten or more counts support this clonotype. Time point of the sample: sample taken at primary tumor resection. V gene TRBV11-2 combines with J gene TRBJ2-5, with no clear D. The sequence derives from a male donor with early-stage non-small cell lung cancer. The specimen comprised PBMCs, sampled at surgery. The CDR3 region is CASGSTNAQETQYF. In nucleotides, the CDR3 is TGTGCCAGCGGATCTACAAACGCCCAAGAGACCCAGTACTTC. Variable domain in full (rest from reference TRBV11-2 and TRBJ2-5): EAGVAQSPRYKIIEKRQSVAFWCNPISGHATLYWYQQILGQGPKLLIQFQNNGVVDDSQLPKDRFSAERLKGVDSTLKIQPAKLEDSAVYLCASGSTNAQETQYFGPGTRLLVL.